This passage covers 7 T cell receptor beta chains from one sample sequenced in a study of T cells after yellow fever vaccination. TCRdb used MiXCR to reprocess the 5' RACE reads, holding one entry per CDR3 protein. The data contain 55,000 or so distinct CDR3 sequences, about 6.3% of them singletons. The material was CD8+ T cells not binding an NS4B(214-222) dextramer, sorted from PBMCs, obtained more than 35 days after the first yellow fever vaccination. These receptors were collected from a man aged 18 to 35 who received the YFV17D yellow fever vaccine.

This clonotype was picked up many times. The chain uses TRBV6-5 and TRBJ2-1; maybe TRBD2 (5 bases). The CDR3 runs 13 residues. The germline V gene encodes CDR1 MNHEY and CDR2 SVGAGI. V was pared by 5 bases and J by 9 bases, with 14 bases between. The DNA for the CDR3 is TGTGCCAGCAGTCCGGGGAAGCCGTTTGAGCAGTTCTTC. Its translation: CASSPGKPFEQFF.

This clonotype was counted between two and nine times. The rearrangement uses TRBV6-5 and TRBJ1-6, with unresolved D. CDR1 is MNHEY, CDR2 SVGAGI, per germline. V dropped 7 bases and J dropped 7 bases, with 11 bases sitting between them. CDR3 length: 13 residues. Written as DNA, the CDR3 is TGTGCCAGCATTTCAAGCCCGAATTCACCCCTCCACTTT. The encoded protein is CASISSPNSPLHF.

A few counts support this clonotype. CDR3 DNA: TGTGCCAGCAGCTTAGAGGGGACTAGCGGCTACAATGAGCAGTTCTTC. Its translation is CASSLEGTSGYNEQFF. J is TRBJ2-1 and V is TRBV7-2; 11 bases agree with TRBD2. The trim removed 1 base at V and 3 bases at J, leaving 2 bases unmatched. This CDR3 contains 16 residues. In germline, CDR1 is SGHTA, CDR2 FQGNSA.

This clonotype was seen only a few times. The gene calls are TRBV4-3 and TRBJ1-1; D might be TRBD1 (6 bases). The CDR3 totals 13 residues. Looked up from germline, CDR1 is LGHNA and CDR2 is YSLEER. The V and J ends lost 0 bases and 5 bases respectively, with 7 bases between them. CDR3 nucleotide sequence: TGCGCCAGCAGCCAAGAGGGGGCTACTGAAGCTTTCTTT. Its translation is CASSQEGATEAFF.

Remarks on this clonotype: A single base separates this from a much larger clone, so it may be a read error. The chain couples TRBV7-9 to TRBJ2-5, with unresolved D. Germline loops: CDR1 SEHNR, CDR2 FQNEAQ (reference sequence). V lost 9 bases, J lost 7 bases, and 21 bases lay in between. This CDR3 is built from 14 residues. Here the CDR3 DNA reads TGTGCCAGAGGCCCGAGAGTGGAGCCGGGGACCCAGTACTTC. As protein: CARGPRVEPGTQYF.

Written as DNA, the CDR3 is TGTGCCAGCAGCTTAGCGCGCGAGCGGGGGGACAATGAGCAGTTCTTC. It yields the protein CASSLARERGDNEQFF. The chain is built from TRBV13 and TRBJ2-1; 9 nucleotides agree with TRBD2. Germline-derived CDR1 and CDR2 are PRHDT and FYEKMQ (reference sequence). The CDR3 is 16 amino acids. The V segment lost 1 base and the J segment 5 bases; nucleotides outside the gene matches: 6. Supplemented by reference TRBV13 and TRBJ2-1, the full variable domain reads AAGVIQSPRHLIKEKRETATLKCYPIPRHDTVYWYQQGPGQDPQFLISFYEKMQSDKGSIPDRFSAQQFSDYHSELNMSSLELGDSALYFCASSLARERGDNEQFFGPGTRLTVL.

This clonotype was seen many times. CDR3 protein: CASSLGSGTEAFF. CDR3 sequence (DNA): TGTGCCAGCAGCTTGGGTTCGGGGACTGAAGCTTTCTTT. V and J are TRBV5-5 and TRBJ1-1; D is unclear. Germline V gives CDR1 SGHKS, CDR2 YYEKEE (reference sequence). V was cut by 0 bases and J by 5 bases, with 8 bases left in between. The CDR3 extends over 13 amino acids.